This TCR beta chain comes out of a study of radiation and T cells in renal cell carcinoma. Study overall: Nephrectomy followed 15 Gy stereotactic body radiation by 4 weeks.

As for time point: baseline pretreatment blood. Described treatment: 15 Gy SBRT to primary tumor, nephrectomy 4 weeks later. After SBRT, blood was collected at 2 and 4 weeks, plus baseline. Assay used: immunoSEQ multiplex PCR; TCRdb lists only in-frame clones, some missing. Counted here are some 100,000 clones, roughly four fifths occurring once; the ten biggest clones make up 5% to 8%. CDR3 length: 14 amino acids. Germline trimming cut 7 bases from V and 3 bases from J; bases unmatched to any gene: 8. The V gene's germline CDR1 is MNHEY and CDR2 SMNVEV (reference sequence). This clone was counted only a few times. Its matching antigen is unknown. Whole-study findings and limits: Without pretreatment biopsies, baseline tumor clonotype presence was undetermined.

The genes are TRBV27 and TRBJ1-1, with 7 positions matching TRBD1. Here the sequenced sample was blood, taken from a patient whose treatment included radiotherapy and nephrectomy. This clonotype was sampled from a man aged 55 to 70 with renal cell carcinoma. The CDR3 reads CASTKTGMDTEAFF. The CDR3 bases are TGTGCCAGCACCAAGACAGGGATGGACACTGAAGCTTTCTTT.